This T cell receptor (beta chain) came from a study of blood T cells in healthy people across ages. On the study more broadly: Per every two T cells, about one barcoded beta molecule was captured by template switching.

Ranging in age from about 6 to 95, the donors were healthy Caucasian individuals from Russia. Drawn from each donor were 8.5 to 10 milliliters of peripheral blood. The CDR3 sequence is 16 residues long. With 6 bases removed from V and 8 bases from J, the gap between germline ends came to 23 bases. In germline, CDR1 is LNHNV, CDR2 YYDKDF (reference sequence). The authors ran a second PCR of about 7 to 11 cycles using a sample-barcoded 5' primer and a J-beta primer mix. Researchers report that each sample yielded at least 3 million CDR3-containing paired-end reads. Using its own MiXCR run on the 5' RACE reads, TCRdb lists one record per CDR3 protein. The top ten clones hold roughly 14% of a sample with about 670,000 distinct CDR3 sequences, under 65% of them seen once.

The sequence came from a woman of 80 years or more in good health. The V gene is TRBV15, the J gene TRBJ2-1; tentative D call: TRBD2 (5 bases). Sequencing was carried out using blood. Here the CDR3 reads CATRPLPSRSVHEQFF. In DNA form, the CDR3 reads TGTGCCACCAGGCCGTTACCTAGCAGGTCAGTTCATGAGCAGTTCTTC.